The entry below gives a single TCR beta chain sequence along with its context. This sample stems from a study of blood T cell repertoires in COVID-19. Under the authors' procedure: Reference gene primers were amplified, and this amplification served to estimate nucleated cell counts. TCRdb's copy holds only in-frame clones and misses some; the assay was immunoSEQ multiplex PCR. V and J calls and clone size are as listed in that table; D and trimming were resolved from the DNA. The data contain over 100,000 clones, almost 85% of them seen just once; the ten biggest clones take up about a tenth. The V gene end was trimmed by 3 bases and the J gene end by 14 bases; junction bases not matched to a gene: 7. Germline lookup yields CDR1 WSHSY and CDR2 SAAADI. This CDR3 region has 13 residues.

The receptor was isolated from a man in his forties or fifties with active or convalescent COVID-19. Sequences were obtained from peripheral blood. The genes are TRBV10-2 and TRBJ1-4, with 9 nucleotides matching TRBD1. The CDR3, as DNA: TGCGCCAGCAGTGAACAGGGGGCGCAGGCTCTGTTTTTT. Protein sequence: CASSEQGAQALFF.